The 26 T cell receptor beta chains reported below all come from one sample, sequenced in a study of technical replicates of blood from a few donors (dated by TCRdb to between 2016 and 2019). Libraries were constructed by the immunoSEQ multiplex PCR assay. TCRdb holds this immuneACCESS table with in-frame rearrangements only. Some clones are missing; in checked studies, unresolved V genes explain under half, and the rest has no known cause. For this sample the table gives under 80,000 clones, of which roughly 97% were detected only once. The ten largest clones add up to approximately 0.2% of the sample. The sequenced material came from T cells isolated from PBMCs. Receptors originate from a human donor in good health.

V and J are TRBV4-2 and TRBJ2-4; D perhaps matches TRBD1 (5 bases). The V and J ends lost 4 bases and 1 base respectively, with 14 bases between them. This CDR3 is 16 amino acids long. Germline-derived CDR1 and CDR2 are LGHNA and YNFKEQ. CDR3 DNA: TGTGCCAGCAGCCCTCGGATGGGGCAGGCCAAAAACATTCAGTACTTC. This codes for CASSPRMGQAKNIQYF.

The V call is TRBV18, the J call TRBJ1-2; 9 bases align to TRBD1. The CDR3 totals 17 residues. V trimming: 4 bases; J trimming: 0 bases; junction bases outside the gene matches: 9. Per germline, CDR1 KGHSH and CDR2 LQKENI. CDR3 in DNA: TGTGCCAGCTCACTAGGGACAGGGCTTCAAACTAACTATGGCTACACCTTC. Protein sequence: CASSLGTGLQTNYGYTF.

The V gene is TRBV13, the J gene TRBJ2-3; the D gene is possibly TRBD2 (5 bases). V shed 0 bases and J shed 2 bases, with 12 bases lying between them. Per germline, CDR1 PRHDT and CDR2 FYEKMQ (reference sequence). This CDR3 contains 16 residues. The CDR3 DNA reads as TGTGCCAGCAGCTTAGGCTGGGGAGCGGACACAGATACGCAGTATTTT. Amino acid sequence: CASSLGWGADTDTQYF.

This chain's CDR3 is CASSVLQGFTGELFF. The CDR3 DNA is TGTGCCAGCAGCGTATTACAGGGTTTCACCGGGGAGCTGTTTTTT. This chain connects TRBV5-4 to TRBJ2-2, with D possibly TRBD1 on 6 matching bases. Germline lookup yields CDR1 SGHNT and CDR2 YYREEE (reference sequence). V shed 4 bases and J shed 4 bases, with 14 bases lying between them. The CDR3 is made up of 15 amino acids.

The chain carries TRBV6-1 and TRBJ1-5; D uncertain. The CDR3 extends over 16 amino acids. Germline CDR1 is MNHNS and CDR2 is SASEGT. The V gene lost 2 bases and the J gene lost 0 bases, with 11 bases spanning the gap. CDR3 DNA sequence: TGTGCCAGCAGTGAAAGTTATAGTTATAGCAATCAGCCCCAGCATTTT. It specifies CASSESYSYSNQPQHF.

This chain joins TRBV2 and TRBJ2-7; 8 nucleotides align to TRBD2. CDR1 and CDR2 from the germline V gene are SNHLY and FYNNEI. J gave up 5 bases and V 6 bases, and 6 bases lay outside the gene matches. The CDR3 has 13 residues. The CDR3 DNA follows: TGTGCCAGCAGCGTGGGACTAGACGACGAGCAGTACTTC. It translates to CASSVGLDDEQYF. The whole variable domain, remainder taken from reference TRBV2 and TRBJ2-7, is EPEVTQTPSHQVTQMGQEVILRCVPISNHLYFYWYRQILGQKVEFLVSFYNNEISEKSEIFDDQFSVERPDGSNFTLKIRSTKLEDSAMYFCASSVGLDDEQYFGPGTRLTVT.

CDR3 sequence (DNA): TGTGCCAGCAGCCAGAGTGGAGATGGCTACACCTTC. Translating it yields CASSQSGDGYTF. V usage is TRBV7-8 and J usage is TRBJ1-2; D is undetermined. Germline V gene lookup returns CDR1 SGHVS and CDR2 FQNEAQ. The CDR3 runs to 12 residues. Trimming took off 5 bases at V and 6 bases at J, with 10 bases between the two ends.

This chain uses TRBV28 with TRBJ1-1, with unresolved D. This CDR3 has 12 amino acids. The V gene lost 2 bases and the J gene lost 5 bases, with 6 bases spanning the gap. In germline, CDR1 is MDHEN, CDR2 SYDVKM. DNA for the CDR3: TGTGCCAGCAGTTTAAGAGGGACTGAAGCTTTCTTT. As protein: CASSLRGTEAFF.

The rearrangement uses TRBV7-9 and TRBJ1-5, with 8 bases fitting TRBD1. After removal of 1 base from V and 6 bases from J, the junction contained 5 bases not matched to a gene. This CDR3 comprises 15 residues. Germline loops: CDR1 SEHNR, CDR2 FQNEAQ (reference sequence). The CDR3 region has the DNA TGTGCCAGCAGCTTAGGCCCAGGGGGCATTCAGCCCCAGCATTTT. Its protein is CASSLGPGGIQPQHF. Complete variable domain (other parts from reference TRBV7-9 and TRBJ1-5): DTGVSQNPRHKITKRGQNVTFRCDPISEHNRLYWYRQTLGQGPEFLTYFQNEAQLEKSRLLSDRFSAERPKGSFSTLEIQRTEQGDSAMYLCASSLGPGGIQPQHFGDGTRLSIL.

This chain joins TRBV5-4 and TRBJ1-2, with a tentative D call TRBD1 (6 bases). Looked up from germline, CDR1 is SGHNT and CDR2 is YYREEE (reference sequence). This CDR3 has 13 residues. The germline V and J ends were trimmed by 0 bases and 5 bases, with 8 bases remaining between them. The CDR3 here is CASSLDRAYGYTF. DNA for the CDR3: TGTGCCAGCAGCTTGGACAGGGCTTATGGCTACACCTTC.

This chain's CDR3 is CASSQATIGFSYEQYF. CDR3 sequence (DNA): TGTGCCAGCAGCCAAGCTACCATCGGTTTCTCCTACGAGCAGTACTTC. The V gene is TRBV4-2, the J gene TRBJ2-7; D unclear. The CDR3 runs 16 residues. The germline CDR1 and CDR2 sequences are LGHNA and YNFKEQ. Trimming stripped 1 base from V and 0 bases from J, with 13 bases between.

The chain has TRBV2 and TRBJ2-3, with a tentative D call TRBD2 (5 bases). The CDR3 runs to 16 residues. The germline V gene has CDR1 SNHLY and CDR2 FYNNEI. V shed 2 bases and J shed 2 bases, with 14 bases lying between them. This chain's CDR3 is CASSEFGGSITDTQYF. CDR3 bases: TGTGCCAGCAGTGAATTTGGCGGGTCTATCACAGATACGCAGTATTTT.

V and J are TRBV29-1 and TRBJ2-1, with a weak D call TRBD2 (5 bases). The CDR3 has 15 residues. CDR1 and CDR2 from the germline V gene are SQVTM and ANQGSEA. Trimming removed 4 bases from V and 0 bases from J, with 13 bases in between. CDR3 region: CSVVRAQSSYNEQFF. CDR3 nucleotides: TGCAGCGTTGTGAGGGCCCAGAGCTCCTACAATGAGCAGTTCTTC.

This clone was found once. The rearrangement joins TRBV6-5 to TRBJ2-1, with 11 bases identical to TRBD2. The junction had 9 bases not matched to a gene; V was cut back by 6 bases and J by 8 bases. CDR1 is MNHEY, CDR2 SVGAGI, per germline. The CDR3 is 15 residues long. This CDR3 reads CASSSLAGVSDEQFF. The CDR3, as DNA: TGTGCCAGCAGCTCACTAGCGGGGGTATCCGATGAGCAGTTCTTC.

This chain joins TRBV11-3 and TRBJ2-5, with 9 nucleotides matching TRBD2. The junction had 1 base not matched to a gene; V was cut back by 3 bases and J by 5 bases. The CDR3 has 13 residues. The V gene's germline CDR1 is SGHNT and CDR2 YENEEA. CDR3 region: CASSFSGSETQYF. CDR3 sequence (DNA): TGTGCCAGCAGCTTTAGCGGGAGTGAGACCCAGTACTTC. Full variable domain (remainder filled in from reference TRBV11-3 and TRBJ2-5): EAGVVQSPRYKIIEKKQPVAFWCNPISGHNTLYWYLQNLGQGPELLIRYENEEAVDDSQLPKDRFSAERLKGVDSTLKIQPAELGDSAVYLCASSFSGSETQYFGPGTRLLVL.

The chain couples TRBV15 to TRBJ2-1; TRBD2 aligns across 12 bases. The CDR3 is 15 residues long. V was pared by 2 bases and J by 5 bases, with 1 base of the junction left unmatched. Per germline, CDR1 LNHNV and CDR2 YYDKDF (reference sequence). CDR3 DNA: TGTGCCACCAGCAGAAGACTAGCGGGAGACAATGAGCAGTTCTTC. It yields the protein CATSRRLAGDNEQFF.

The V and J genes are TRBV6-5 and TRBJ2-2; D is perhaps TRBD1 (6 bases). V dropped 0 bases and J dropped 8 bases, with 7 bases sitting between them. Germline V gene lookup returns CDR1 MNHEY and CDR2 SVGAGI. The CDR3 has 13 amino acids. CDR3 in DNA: TGTGCCAGCAGTTACTCCGGGACAGGGGAGCTGTTTTTT. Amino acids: CASSYSGTGELFF.

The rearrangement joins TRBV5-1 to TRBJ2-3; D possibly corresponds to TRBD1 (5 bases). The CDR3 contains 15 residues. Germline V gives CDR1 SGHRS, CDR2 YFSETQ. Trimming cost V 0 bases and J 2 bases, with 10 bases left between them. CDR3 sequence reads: CASSLAAGYTDTQYF. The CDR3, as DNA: TGCGCCAGCAGCTTGGCGGCAGGGTACACAGATACGCAGTATTTT.

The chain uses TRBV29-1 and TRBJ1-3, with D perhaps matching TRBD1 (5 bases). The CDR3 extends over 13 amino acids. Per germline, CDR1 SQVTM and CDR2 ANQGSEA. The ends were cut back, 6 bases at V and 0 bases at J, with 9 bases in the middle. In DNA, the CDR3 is TGCAGCGTCCGGCAGGGCTCTGGAAACACCATATATTTT. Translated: CSVRQGSGNTIYF.

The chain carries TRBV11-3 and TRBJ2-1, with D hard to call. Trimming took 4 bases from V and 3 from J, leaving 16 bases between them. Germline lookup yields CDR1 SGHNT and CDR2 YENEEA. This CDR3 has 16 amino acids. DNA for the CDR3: TGTGCCAGCAGCTCCAAACACCTGAAAAACTACAATGAGCAGTTCTTC. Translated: CASSSKHLKNYNEQFF.

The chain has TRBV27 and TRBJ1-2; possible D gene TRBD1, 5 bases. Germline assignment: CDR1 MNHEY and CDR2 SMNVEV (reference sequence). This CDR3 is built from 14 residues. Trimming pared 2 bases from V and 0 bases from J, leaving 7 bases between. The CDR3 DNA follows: TGTGCCAGCAGTTTAGGACATCCTAACTATGGCTACACCTTC. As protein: CASSLGHPNYGYTF.

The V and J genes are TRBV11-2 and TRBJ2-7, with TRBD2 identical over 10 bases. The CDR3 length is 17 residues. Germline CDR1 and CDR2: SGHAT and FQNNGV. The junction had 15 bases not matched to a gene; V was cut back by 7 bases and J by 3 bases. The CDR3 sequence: CASIPISGLARNYEQYF. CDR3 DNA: TGTGCCAGCATTCCCATATCGGGACTAGCGCGAAACTACGAGCAGTACTTC. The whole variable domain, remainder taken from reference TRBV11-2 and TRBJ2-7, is EAGVAQSPRYKIIEKRQSVAFWCNPISGHATLYWYQQILGQGPKLLIQFQNNGVVDDSQLPKDRFSAERLKGVDSTLKIQPAKLEDSAVYLCASIPISGLARNYEQYFGPGTRLTVT.

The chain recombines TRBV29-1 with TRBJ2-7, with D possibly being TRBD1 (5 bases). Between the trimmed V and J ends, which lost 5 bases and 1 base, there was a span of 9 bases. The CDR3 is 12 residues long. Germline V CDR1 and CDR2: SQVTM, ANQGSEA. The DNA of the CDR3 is TGCAGCGTTAGAACAGGTTCCTACGAGCAGTACTTC. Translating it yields CSVRTGSYEQYF.

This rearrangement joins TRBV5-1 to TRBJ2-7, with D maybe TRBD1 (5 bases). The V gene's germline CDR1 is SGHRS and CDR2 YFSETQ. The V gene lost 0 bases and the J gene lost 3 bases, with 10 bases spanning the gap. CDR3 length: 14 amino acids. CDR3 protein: CASSLVWGSYEQYF. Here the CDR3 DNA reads TGCGCCAGCAGCTTGGTTTGGGGCAGCTACGAGCAGTACTTC.

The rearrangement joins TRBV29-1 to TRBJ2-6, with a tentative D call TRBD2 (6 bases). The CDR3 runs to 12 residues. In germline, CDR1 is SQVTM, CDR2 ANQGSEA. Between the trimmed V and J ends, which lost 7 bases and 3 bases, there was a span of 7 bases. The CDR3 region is CSAGGGANVLTF. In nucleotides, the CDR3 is TGCAGCGCCGGGGGTGGGGCCAACGTCCTGACTTTC.

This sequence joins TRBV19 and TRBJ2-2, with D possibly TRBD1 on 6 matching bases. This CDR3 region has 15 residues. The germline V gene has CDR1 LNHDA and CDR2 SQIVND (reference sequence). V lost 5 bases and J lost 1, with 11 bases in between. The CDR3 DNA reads TGTGCCAGTAGTTGGGGGACACTGAACACCGGGGAGCTGTTTTTT. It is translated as CASSWGTLNTGELFF.